These 4 T cell receptor beta chains were sequenced from one sample in a study of T cell changes during pregnancy in multiple sclerosis. The data were produced by immunoSEQ multiplex PCR, yet TCRdb's version contains in-frame clones alone and is incomplete. The sample has tens of thousands of clones, more than 90% seen once. Sequences were derived from peripheral blood, sampled in the second trimester of pregnancy. The source is a female donor with multiple sclerosis, enrolled in a pregnancy study.

The chain is built from TRBV5-1 and TRBJ1-1; unclear D gene. The CDR3 sequence is 14 residues long. V lost 5 bases to trimming and J lost 0 bases, with 11 bases between them. The V gene's germline CDR1 is SGHRS and CDR2 YFSETQ. CDR3 sequence reads: CASREGGMNTEAFF. The CDR3 coding sequence is TGCGCCAGCAGGGAGGGAGGTATGAACACTGAAGCTTTCTTT.

V gene TRBV28 combines with J gene TRBJ1-1, with D perhaps TRBD1 (6 bases). V lost 2 bases to trimming and J lost 2 bases, with 9 bases between them. The CDR3 spans 14 residues. The germline gives CDR1 MDHEN, CDR2 SYDVKM. CDR3 nucleotides: TGTGCCAGCAGTTTAAACAGGGATAACACTGAAGCTTTCTTT. Translation: CASSLNRDNTEAFF.

The chain couples TRBV28 to TRBJ2-3; TRBD2 might be the D (5 bases). Germline lookup yields CDR1 MDHEN and CDR2 SYDVKM. This CDR3 is built from 18 residues. V was shortened by 5 bases and J by 2 bases, with 23 bases between the two germline ends. This CDR3 is CASSPVRGSVQLTDTQYF. In nucleotides, the CDR3 is TGTGCCAGCAGTCCCGTCCGAGGTAGCGTCCAACTCACAGATACGCAGTATTTT.

The chain recombines TRBV7-4 with TRBJ1-6; D possibly corresponds to TRBD1 (6 bases). The CDR3 runs 14 residues. Between the trimmed V and J ends, which lost 6 bases and 11 bases, there was a span of 17 bases. Per germline, CDR1 SGHVT and CDR2 SQSDAQ. In DNA form, the CDR3 reads TGTGCCAGCAGAGGGGACACGCCCGTGACACCCCTCCACTTT. It specifies CASRGDTPVTPLHF.